This is a list of T cell receptor beta chains from one sample in a study of blood T cells in healthy people across ages. TCRdb reanalysed the 5' RACE reads using MiXCR and keeps one entry per CDR3 protein. The sample holds roughly 1.9 million distinct CDR3 sequences, roughly two fifths seen once. The sample was blood. All receptors come from a human donor in good health. CDR3s include the opening cysteine and the closing phenylalanine or tryptophan. Clone size, where shown, is once, few, many, or a class for clones that have expanded.

J gene | clone size | V gene | CDR3 protein
TRBJ2-5 | few | TRBV20-1 | CSAGRRGGRETQYF
TRBJ1-2 | - | TRBV7-9 | CASSWGQGVDGYTF
TRBJ2-7 | - | TRBV10-3 | CAISVNSFYEQYF
TRBJ2-3 | few | TRBV29-1 | CSAADTPADTQYF
TRBJ2-3 | - | TRBV29-1 | CSASWSTDTQYF
TRBJ2-1 | - | TRBV5-1 | CASSLETSGENEQFF
TRBJ2-7 | - | TRBV25-1 | CASSEGSGLYEQYF
TRBJ2-3 | - | TRBV10-3 | CAIAPRTSGGTDTQYF
TRBJ2-3 | few | TRBV6-6 | CASSYSWDSGTDTQYF
TRBJ2-3 | few | TRBV7-2 | CASSLTTSGFYTDTQYF
TRBJ2-2 | many | TRBV4-2 | CASSQPGTANTGELFF
TRBJ1-5 | - | TRBV7-8 | CASSLSRVLNQPQHF
- | once | TRBV11-3 | CASSLGGYGEQYF
TRBJ1-1 | - | TRBV5-1 | CVSSLARNTEAFF
TRBJ1-1 | once | TRBV5-1 | CASSSRWGEAFF
TRBJ2-1 | - | TRBV9 | CASGGVMNEQFF
TRBJ1-4 | - | TRBV4-1 | CASSQDARGTNEKLFF
TRBJ1-4 | few | TRBV4-1 | CASSQADYNEKLFF
TRBJ2-7 | - | TRBV5-1 | CASSPPGTRGSYEQYF
TRBJ1-1 | - | TRBV20-1 | CSARGMTGHTEAFF
TRBJ2-1 | - | TRBV12-3/TRBV12-4 | CASRARGTRGYNEQFF
TRBJ2-3 | - | TRBV28 | CASSLWGLAEGNRMDTQYF
TRBJ2-7 | - | TRBV6-2/TRBV6-3 | CASRPTLAGSYEQYF
TRBJ2-7 | few | TRBV10-3 | CAISEGGADYEQYF
TRBJ1-2 | many | TRBV12-5 | CASGTTGFYGYTF
TRBJ2-1 | - | TRBV13 | CASRWLAGEFF
TRBJ1-6 | - | TRBV4-3 | CASSPDSSPNSPLHF
TRBJ2-2 | - | TRBV7-7 | CASSSGQGAGELFF
TRBJ2-7 | - | TRBV7-2 | CASSWTAGEVYEQYF
TRBJ2-1 | few | TRBV5-4 | CASSDNLGQFF
TRBJ2-3 | - | TRBV28 | CASEPAYTDTQYF
TRBJ1-5 | - | TRBV6-2/TRBV6-3 | CASSYVTPHQPQHF
TRBJ2-4 | many | TRBV2 | CASRGDSGNIQYF
TRBJ2-1 | few | TRBV20-1 | CSARDLAGGVNEQFF
TRBJ2-1 | - | TRBV12-3/TRBV12-4 | CASRPSGGANEQFF
TRBJ1-4 | - | TRBV6-6 | CASSNLDKEGNEKLFF
TRBJ2-1 | - | TRBV27 | CASRRGTSGAYEQFF
TRBJ2-7 | - | TRBV4-2 | CASSPRDRGWREQYF
TRBJ1-2 | few | TRBV12-5 | CASGYGQGARYGYTF
TRBJ2-7 | many | TRBV12-3/TRBV12-4 | CASSLWDRASEQYF
TRBJ2-1 | - | TRBV7-9 | CASSFPRPLADDYNEQFF
TRBJ1-2 | - | TRBV7-2 | CASSAPATGKENGYTF
TRBJ1-3 | - | TRBV7-2 | CASSLALTGWGNTIYF
TRBJ2-7 | - | TRBV7-2 | CASSADLQGRGSYEQYF
TRBJ2-5 | few | TRBV20-1 | CSAGGLADAQETQYF
TRBJ2-3 | - | TRBV5-1 | CACSLDGKGDPQYF
TRBJ2-1 | few | TRBV20-1 | CSARGGGDYNEQFF
TRBJ2-1 | few | TRBV7-9 | CASSLLRMSMRGTDEQFF
TRBJ1-2 | - | TRBV28 | CASTLGGTGKLGYTF
TRBJ2-5 | few | TRBV4-3 | CASSQDIAGGEETQYF
TRBJ1-5 | few | TRBV11-2 | CASSTDRGGFQPQHF
TRBJ1-3 | - | TRBV29-1 | CSVESGLGGNTIYF
TRBJ1-2 | - | TRBV3-1 | CASSPDRDLGYTF
TRBJ2-1 | many | TRBV12-3/TRBV12-4 | CASSSGPSYNEQFF
TRBJ2-1 | - | TRBV29-1 | CSVQLASEQFF
TRBJ2-7 | few | TRBV7-2 | CANSLGTGYEQYF
TRBJ2-1 | - | TRBV5-5 | CASSHLTSGNEQFF
- | - | TRBV27 | CASHPGASQETQYF
TRBJ2-3 | few | TRBV5-1 | CASRAAGGYTDTQYF
TRBJ1-2 | few | TRBV29-1 | CSFGGAEGYTF